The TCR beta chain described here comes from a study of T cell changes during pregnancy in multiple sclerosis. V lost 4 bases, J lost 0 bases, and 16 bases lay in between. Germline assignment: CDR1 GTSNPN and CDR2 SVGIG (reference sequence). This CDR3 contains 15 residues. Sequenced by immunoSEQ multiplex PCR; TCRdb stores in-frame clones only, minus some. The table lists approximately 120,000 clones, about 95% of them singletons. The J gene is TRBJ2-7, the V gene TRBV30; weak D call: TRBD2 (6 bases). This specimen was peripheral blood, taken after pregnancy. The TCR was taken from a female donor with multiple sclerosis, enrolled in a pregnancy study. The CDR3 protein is CAWICSRDLSYEQYF. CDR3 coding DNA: TGTGCCTGGATATGTTCGCGGGACCTCTCCTACGAGCAGTACTTC. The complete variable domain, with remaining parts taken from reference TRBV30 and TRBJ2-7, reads SQTIHQWPATLVQPVGSPLSLECTVEGTSNPNLYWYRQAAGRGLQLLFYSVGIGQISSEVPQNLSASRPQDRQFILSSKKLLLSDSGFYLCAWICSRDLSYEQYFGPGTRLTVT.